Listed below are T cell receptor beta chains from one sample, sequenced in a study of blood T cell repertoires in COVID-19. TCRdb's table, derived via immunoSEQ multiplex PCR, lists solely in-frame clones and lacks some. Of about 200,000 clones listed, roughly 90% are singletons. The sample was PBMCs or T cells enriched from blood (not recorded which). These receptors originate from a woman aged 18-30 years who had recovered from COVID-19. Both conserved end residues are part of each CDR3. D genes are given only for firm matches. Clone size appears in some rows only: once, few, many, or a class for an expanded clone.

v_gene	abundance	j_gene	d_gene	len	CDR3nt	CDR3aa
TRBV4-2	-	TRBJ2-1	TRBD2	16	TGTGCCAGCAGCCAAGACCAGCGGGGGGGCCACGATGAGCAGTTCTTC	CASSQDQRGGHDEQFF
TRBV10-3	-	TRBJ2-1	TRBD2	16	TGTGCCATCAGTGGCCTGGCTAGCGGGCCCTACAATGAGCAGTTCTTC	CAISGLASGPYNEQFF
TRBV19	-	TRBJ1-1	-	13	TGTGCCAGTAGTTATGCCGGGAACACTGAAGCTTTCTTT	CASSYAGNTEAFF
TRBV19	few	TRBJ1-1	TRBD1	15	TGTGCCAGTAGTGTGCGGACAGGGGCGCGCACTGAAGCTTTCTTT	CASSVRTGARTEAFF
TRBV7-2	-	TRBJ2-1	TRBD2	16	TGTGCCAGCAGCTTAGCGTGGGTAACGGGGGGGGATGAGCAGTTCTTC	CASSLAWVTGGDEQFF
TRBV6-2/TRBV6-3	-	TRBJ2-3	-	11	TGTGCCAGCAGTTACTCGGCTACGCAGTATTTT	CASSYSATQYF
TRBV4-1	-	TRBJ2-1	-	16	TGCGCCAGCAGCCAAGAACTAGGTCTCCCTTACAATGAGCAGTTCTTC	CASSQELGLPYNEQFF
TRBV10-1	-	TRBJ2-1	TRBD2	16	TGCGCCAGCAGTGAGTCGAGACTAGCGGGGGACAATGAGCAGTTCTTC	CASSESRLAGDNEQFF
TRBV19	-	TRBJ2-1	TRBD1	14	TGTGCCAGTAGTCCGACCCTACCCGGGACAGGGAAGTTCTTC	CASSPTLPGTGKFF
TRBV27	once	TRBJ2-7	-	14	TGTGCCAGCAGCTCGTCGGGGTTCTCCTACGAGCAGTACTTC	CASSSSGFSYEQYF
TRBV6-4	once	TRBJ1-6	-	15	TGTGCCAGCAGTGCTTCGGGAGGGACGGGGTCACCCCTCCACTTT	CASSASGGTGSPLHF
TRBV4-1	-	TRBJ1-4	-	16	TGCGCCAGCAGCCAAAGCCCGAAGGGAGTGGGGGAAAAACTGTTTTTT	CASSQSPKGVGEKLFF
TRBV19	-	TRBJ1-6	-	15	TGTGCCAGTAGTTTCATCGGGACCTATAATTCACCCCTCCACTTT	CASSFIGTYNSPLHF
TRBV5-1	-	TRBJ2-1	-	14	TGCGCCAGCAGGATGGAGGGGTCCTACAATGAGCAGTTCTTC	CASRMEGSYNEQFF
TRBV9	once	TRBJ2-1	-	13	TGTGCCAGCAGCCCGGGAGTATACAATGAGCAGTTCTTC	CASSPGVYNEQFF
TRBV12-3/TRBV12-4	-	TRBJ2-7	-	11	TGTGCCAGCAGTTTAGACAGTGAGCAGTACTTC	CASSLDSEQYF
TRBV5-4	-	TRBJ1-1	TRBD1	16	TGTGCCAGCAGCTATGGACAGGGGATGGTGGGCACTGAAGCTTTCTTT	CASSYGQGMVGTEAFF
TRBV5-1	-	TRBJ1-3	-	15	TGCGCCAGCAGCCTAGGACTGATCTCTGGAAACACCATATATTTT	CASSLGLISGNTIYF
TRBV29-1	-	TRBJ2-5	TRBD2	14	TGCAGCGTTGGGTCTAGCGGGGTCCGCGAGACCCAGTACTTC	CSVGSSGVRETQYF
TRBV6-5	-	TRBJ2-7	-	13	TGTGCCAGCAGTTACGGGCCCTTCTACGAGCAGTACTTC	CASSYGPFYEQYF
TRBV7-2	-	TRBJ1-3	-	15	TGTGCCAGCAGCTTAGAGGGAGACTCTGGAAACACCATATATTTT	CASSLEGDSGNTIYF
TRBV18	-	TRBJ2-1	TRBD2	16	TGTGCCAGCTCCTCGTTTTTGACGGGGGGGCACAATGAGCAGTTCTTC	CASSSFLTGGHNEQFF
TRBV6-1	-	TRBJ1-3	TRBD1	16	TGTGCCAGCAGTGGGACAGGGATGGGCTCTGGAAACACCATATATTTT	CASSGTGMGSGNTIYF